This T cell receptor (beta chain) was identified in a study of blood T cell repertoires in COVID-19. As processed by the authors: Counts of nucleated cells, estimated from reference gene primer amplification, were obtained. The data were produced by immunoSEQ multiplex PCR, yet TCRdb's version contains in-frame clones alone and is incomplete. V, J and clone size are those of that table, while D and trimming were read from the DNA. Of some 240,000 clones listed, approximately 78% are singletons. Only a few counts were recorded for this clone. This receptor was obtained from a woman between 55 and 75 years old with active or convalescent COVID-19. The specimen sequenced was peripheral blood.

This CDR3 is CSAGKEVNTEAFF. In DNA, the CDR3 is TGCAGCGCCGGCAAGGAGGTGAACACTGAAGCTTTCTTT. The rearrangement joins TRBV29-1 to TRBJ1-1, with unresolved D. The CDR3 length is 13 residues. CDR1 SQVTM and CDR2 ANQGSEA come from the germline V gene. Trimming took 7 bases from V and 0 from J, leaving 12 bases between them.